This paragraph covers one T cell receptor beta chain sequence. Its antigen remains unknown. This entry belongs to a study of CD8+ T cells in alopecia areata. Overall study results and limits: An increase in clonality over normal scalp was evident in lesional scalp, especially alopecia totalis/universalis. Against the mouse data, patients shared TCRs less clearly, possibly for HLA reasons.

PBMCs, the starting material, were the source of sorted CD4+ and CD8+ T cells. Extracted from the samples, RNA was reverse transcribed into cDNA to serve as the sequencing template. Profiling relied on immunoSEQ multiplex PCR, and the TCRdb table lists in-frame clones only, not all of them. The repertoire holds some 110,000 clones, with 55% to 80% as singletons. The germline V gene encodes CDR1 GTSNPN and CDR2 SVGIG (reference sequence). The V end lost 8 bases, the J end lost 4 bases, and 8 bases lay between the germline ends. The length of the CDR3 is 11 residues. The gene calls are TRBV30 and TRBJ2-2, with TRBD1 as a possible D gene (5 bases). Sequenced material: CD4+ T cells sorted from blood. The receptor's source is a human donor in good health. The CDR3 spells CARRGTGELFF. Here the CDR3 DNA reads TGTGCCCGTAGGGGCACCGGGGAGCTGTTTTTT.